This T cell receptor beta chain was recovered during a study of tumor-infiltrating lymphocytes in primary liver carcinoma. Study overall: Patients underwent resection of primary liver carcinoma.

Study results and limitations: Since the samples were bulk and unsorted, the CD4+ and CD8+ repertoires were not compared.

In regard to this clonotype: Its antigen remains unknown.

V lost 4 bases and J 0 bases, leaving 9 bases between the germline ends. The germline V gene encodes CDR1 GTSNPN and CDR2 SVGIG (reference sequence). This CDR3 has 13 residues. Total RNA (around 500 ng) served as template for TCR beta cDNA synthesis primed by a constant-region primer. Investigators got TCR beta libraries out of three nested multiplex PCR rounds, done with slightly modified ARM-PCR. Primers for the first two PCR rounds were TRBV1-TRBV30 forward primers and a C-beta reverse primer (about 9 cycles per round). One entry per CDR3 protein, called by TCRdb with MiXCR from the multiplex PCR reads. The sample carries 310,000 or so distinct CDR3 sequences, roughly 60% recorded once. Unsorted whole blood supplied the RNA, and germline DNA was extracted too. The authors collected around 4.3 milliliters of peripheral blood before surgery.

Sequences were obtained from peripheral blood. The gene calls are TRBV30 and TRBJ1-2; D unclear. The TCR was taken from a woman aged 30 to 39 with primary liver carcinoma and hepatitis B virus infection. CDR3 coding DNA: TGTGCCTGGACCCGGCAGGCTAACTATGGCTACACCTTC. Amino acids: CAWTRQANYGYTF.